The next 31 T cell receptor beta chains were all read from a single sample in a study of blood T cell repertoires in COVID-19. Profiled with immunoSEQ multiplex PCR; TCRdb holds only in-frame clones, not every one. Found here are approximately 150,000 clones, approximately 88% of them singletons; the top ten hold over 4.5%. The sample taken for sequencing was peripheral blood. Receptors were obtained from a human donor in a cohort sampled during active COVID-19.

The chain carries TRBV6-2 or TRBV6-3 and TRBJ2-3; D is ambiguous. The ends were cut back, 4 bases at V and 0 bases at J, with 8 bases in the middle. The CDR3 consists of 14 residues. The V gene's germline CDR1 is MNHEY and CDR2 SVGEGT. CDR3 nucleotide sequence: TGTGCCAGCAGTTTGTCGACTAGCACAGATACGCAGTATTTT. Amino acid sequence: CASSLSTSTDTQYF.

J is TRBJ1-2 and V is TRBV7-2; 7 bases fit TRBD1. The J segment lost 4 bases and the V segment lost 2 bases, leaving 7 bases of the junction unmatched. Germline V lookup: CDR1 SGHTA, CDR2 FQGNSA. CDR3 length: 15 residues. CDR3 in DNA: TGTGCCAGCAGCTTAAGGAGGGGGCGTATCTATGGCTACACCTTC. Residues: CASSLRRGRIYGYTF.

The chain couples TRBV10-3 to TRBJ1-1, with 7 bases identical to TRBD1. Germline V CDR1 and CDR2: ENHRY, SYGVKD. V lost 4 bases to trimming and J lost 1 base; unmatched junction nucleotides: 6. The CDR3 is made up of 15 amino acids. This CDR3 reads CAISAVDRENTEAFF. CDR3 DNA sequence: TGTGCCATCAGTGCTGTAGACAGGGAGAACACTGAAGCTTTCTTT.

V gene TRBV19 combines with J gene TRBJ1-2, with no clear D. The CDR3 runs to 13 residues. V shed 7 bases and J shed 5 bases, with 14 bases lying between them. CDR1 is LNHDA and CDR2 is SQIVND in the germline V gene (reference sequence). CDR3 amino acids: CASKEPGWYGYTF. Here the CDR3 DNA reads TGTGCCAGTAAGGAGCCGGGATGGTATGGCTACACCTTC.

The V call is TRBV7-9, the J call TRBJ2-1; D perhaps matches TRBD1 (6 bases). This CDR3 has 14 residues. Trimming pared 1 base from V and 2 bases from J, leaving 6 bases between. CDR1 is SEHNR and CDR2 is FQNEAQ in the germline V gene (reference sequence). The CDR3 spells CASSLGGPYNEQFF. Here the CDR3 DNA reads TGTGCCAGCAGCTTAGGGGGGCCCTACAATGAGCAGTTCTTC.

V is TRBV11-2 and J is TRBJ2-7; possibly TRBD2 for D (7 bases). From germline, CDR1 is SGHAT and CDR2 FQNNGV. V lost 4 bases to trimming and J lost 2 bases, with 15 bases between them. This CDR3 is 15 amino acids long. The CDR3 nucleotides read TGTGCCAGCAGCTCCACCGGGGGGCCTGCCTACGAGCAGTACTTC. Protein: CASSSTGGPAYEQYF.

The J gene is TRBJ1-5, the V gene TRBV2; TRBD1 matches 7 bases. The CDR3 length is 17 residues. Germline values: CDR1 SNHLY, CDR2 FYNNEI. Trimming removed 3 bases from V and 0 bases from J; junction bases left unmatched: 8. The CDR3, as DNA: TGTGCCAGCAGTGACTGGACAGGCAGTTATAGCAATCAGCCCCAGCATTTT. Protein: CASSDWTGSYSNQPQHF. Variable domain in full (rest from reference TRBV2 and TRBJ1-5): EPEVTQTPSHQVTQMGQEVILRCVPISNHLYFYWYRQILGQKVEFLVSFYNNEISEKSEIFDDQFSVERPDGSNFTLKIRSTKLEDSAMYFCASSDWTGSYSNQPQHFGDGTRLSIL.

CDR3 in amino acids: CASSHRRDQPQHF. CDR3 nucleotides: TGTGCCAGCAGTCACAGGAGGGATCAGCCCCAGCATTTT. The gene calls are TRBV28 and TRBJ1-5; the D gene is possibly TRBD1 (5 bases). This CDR3 spans 13 amino acids. The V end lost 5 bases, the J end lost 5 bases, and 10 bases lay between the germline ends. Germline CDR1 is MDHEN and CDR2 is SYDVKM.

This clone was detected a few times. V is TRBV27 and J is TRBJ1-6, with a weak D call TRBD1 (6 bases). There are 14 residues in the CDR3. Trimming shortened V by 5 bases and J by 7 bases, and 12 bases separated the two germline ends. Germline CDR1 MNHEY, CDR2 SMNVEV (reference sequence). This CDR3 is CASSPWDTNSPLHF. The DNA of the CDR3 is TGTGCCAGCAGTCCCTGGGACACCAATTCACCCCTCCACTTT.

The chain uses TRBV7-3 and TRBJ2-7, with 8 bases matching TRBD1. The ends lost 5 bases at V and 2 bases at J; junction bases unmatched: 2. The germline gives CDR1 SGHTA, CDR2 FQGTGA. The CDR3 consists of 13 residues. The CDR3 is CASSPGGTYEQYF. In DNA, the CDR3 is TGTGCCAGCAGCCCAGGGGGCACCTACGAGCAGTACTTC. The full variable domain, completed using reference TRBV7-3 and TRBJ2-7, is GAGVSQTPSNKVTEKGKYVELRCDPISGHTALYWYRQSLGQGPEFLIYFQGTGAADDSGLPNDRFFAVRPEGSVSTLKIQRTERGDSAVYLCASSPGGTYEQYFGPGTRLTVT.

V gene TRBV2 combines with J gene TRBJ1-6, with 7 positions matching TRBD1. J was trimmed by 10 bases and V by 10 bases; bases with no gene match: 13. The CDR3 runs to 14 residues. Germline V gene data show CDR1 as SNHLY and CDR2 as FYNNEI. CDR3 in amino acids: CATLLDRDGSPLHF. The CDR3 DNA follows: TGTGCCACCCTACTAGACAGGGATGGATCACCCCTCCACTTT.

The V and J genes are TRBV2 and TRBJ2-5, with 10 bases matching TRBD1. The DNA matches TRBJ2-7 better at its end, which makes the J call doubtful. Germline loops: CDR1 SNHLY, CDR2 FYNNEI. The CDR3 runs 15 residues. CDR3 nucleotide sequence: TGTGCCAGCAGCGCCGAGGGGACAGGGGCTGCCGAGCAGTACTTC. Translation: CASSAEGTGAAEQYF.

The chain combines TRBV28 with TRBJ1-4, with unresolved D. Germline values: CDR1 MDHEN, CDR2 SYDVKM. Trimming pared 3 bases from V and 15 bases from J, leaving 20 bases between. The CDR3 has 14 amino acids. The CDR3 sequence is CASSLDGSNEKLFF. Written as DNA, the CDR3 is TGTGCCAGCAGTTTGGACGGGAGTAATGAAAAGTTGTTTTTT.

The chain links TRBV21-1 to TRBJ1-6; TRBD1, the D gene given by the table, was not confirmed from the DNA. TRBV21-1 is annotated as a pseudogene. The CDR3 runs 17 residues. This CDR3 is CASSSRDRVTYNSPLHF. DNA of the CDR3: TGTGCCAGCAGCAGTCGCGACAGGGTGACCTATAATTCACCCCTCCACTTT.

V gene TRBV5-1 combines with J gene TRBJ1-5; D remains ambiguous. The V gene lost 5 bases and the J gene lost 0 bases, with 6 bases spanning the gap. CDR1 is SGHRS and CDR2 is YFSETQ in the germline V gene. This CDR3 has 13 amino acids. CDR3 region: CASRTDSNQPQHF. The CDR3 DNA sequence: TGCGCCAGCAGAACAGATAGCAATCAGCCCCAGCATTTT.

This CDR3 is CASSLEGVGNQPQHF. CDR3 DNA sequence: TGCGCCAGCAGCTTGGAGGGGGTTGGCAATCAGCCCCAGCATTTT. This chain uses TRBV5-1 with TRBJ1-5, with D possibly being TRBD1 (6 bases). V was pared by 0 bases and J by 2 bases, with 9 bases between. The CDR3 extends over 15 amino acids. Germline V gives CDR1 SGHRS, CDR2 YFSETQ.

V and J are TRBV4-1 and TRBJ2-7, with D maybe TRBD1 (5 bases). V gave up 1 base and J gave up 3 bases, with 13 bases separating them. The CDR3 spans 15 residues. The germline gives CDR1 MGHRA, CDR2 YSYEKL. The DNA for the CDR3 is TGCGCCAGCAGCCAAGCTGTAGGGGCTTACTACGAGCAGTACTTC. This encodes CASSQAVGAYYEQYF.

The chain combines TRBV6-5 with TRBJ1-5, with D tentatively TRBD1 (6 bases). Trimming stripped 9 bases from V and 0 bases from J, with 9 bases between. Germline CDR1 reads MNHEY; CDR2 reads SVGAGI. This CDR3 contains 13 residues. CDR3 coding DNA: TGTGCCAGTCAGGGGTATAGCAATCAGCCCCAGCATTTT. Encoded protein: CASQGYSNQPQHF.

The V call is TRBV9, the J call TRBJ2-7; TRBD2 is a possible D gene (5 bases). Germline V gene lookup returns CDR1 SGDLS and CDR2 YYNGEE. CDR3 length equals 13 residues. V was cut by 4 bases and J by 3 bases, with 11 bases left in between. The CDR3 DNA reads TGTGCCAGCAGCCCCCCGGGGAACTACGAGCAGTACTTC. It translates to CASSPPGNYEQYF.

The CDR3 is CASSQDIVGAKETQYF. CDR3 DNA: TGCGCCAGCAGCCAAGATATTGTGGGGGCCAAAGAGACCCAGTACTTC. The chain joins TRBV4-3 to TRBJ2-5, with D tentatively TRBD1 (6 bases). Germline CDR1 reads LGHNA; CDR2 reads YSLEER. V was clipped by 0 bases and J by 3 bases, with 14 bases between them. The CDR3 loop spans 16 amino acids.

The V gene is TRBV5-1, the J gene TRBJ2-1, with 9 bases identical to TRBD2. Looked up from germline, CDR1 is SGHRS and CDR2 is YFSETQ. The CDR3 covers 17 residues. J was trimmed by 0 bases and V by 0 bases; bases with no gene match: 4. The CDR3 coding sequence is TGCGCCAGCAGCTTGGCAGGTAGCGGGAGCTCCTACAATGAGCAGTTCTTC. This sequence encodes CASSLAGSGSSYNEQFF.

The chain combines TRBV5-6 with TRBJ2-7, with D possibly being TRBD2 (6 bases). The germline V gene has CDR1 SGHDT and CDR2 YYEEEE. The V gene lost 0 bases and the J gene lost 2 bases, with 9 bases spanning the gap. The CDR3 is 14 residues long. CDR3 bases: TGTGCCAGCAGCTTGGAGCCGGGGGCCTACGAGCAGTACTTC. Protein: CASSLEPGAYEQYF.

This sequence joins TRBV10-3 and TRBJ2-2; no firm D call. V lost 0 bases, J lost 0 bases, and 5 bases lay in between. The CDR3 extends over 15 amino acids. Germline-derived CDR1 and CDR2 are ENHRY and SYGVKD. The CDR3 spells CAISESRANTGELFF. DNA of the CDR3: TGTGCCATCAGTGAGTCGCGAGCGAACACCGGGGAGCTGTTTTTT.

This chain joins TRBV7-2 and TRBJ1-5; D gene ambiguous. The germline CDR1 and CDR2 sequences are SGHTA and FQGNSA. V was shortened by 3 bases and J by 0 bases, with 9 bases between the two germline ends. The CDR3 is 15 residues long. This CDR3 is CASSLDSYSNQPQHF. As DNA, the CDR3 is TGTGCCAGCAGCTTGGACTCATATAGCAATCAGCCCCAGCATTTT.

The chain links TRBV27 to TRBJ2-7; 7 nucleotides align to TRBD1. The CDR3 extends over 13 amino acids. In germline, CDR1 is MNHEY, CDR2 SMNVEV (reference sequence). Trimming cost V 6 bases and J 6 bases; bases outside gene matches: 8. CDR3 nucleotides: TGTGCCAGCAGATGGGGGACAGTTGGCGAGCAGTACTTC. Its translation: CASRWGTVGEQYF.

This clone was seen just once. The chain is built from TRBV6-5 and TRBJ1-2; D might be TRBD1 (5 bases). Germline V gene data show CDR1 as MNHEY and CDR2 as SVGAGI. V lost 4 bases to trimming and J lost 7 bases, with 19 bases between them. The CDR3 extends over 15 amino acids. The CDR3 protein is CASSFRVEGFGGYTF. CDR3 nucleotides: TGTGCCAGCAGTTTCAGGGTCGAAGGGTTCGGTGGCTACACCTTC.

The rearrangement joins TRBV10-3 to TRBJ1-2; a possible D gene is TRBD1 (5 bases). The V end was cut by 2 bases, the J end by 0 bases, with 10 bases between. The germline gives CDR1 ENHRY, CDR2 SYGVKD. This CDR3 comprises 15 residues. The CDR3 nucleotides are TGTGCCATCAGTGAGCAGCGGGGGACTAACTATGGCTACACCTTC. Translation: CAISEQRGTNYGYTF.

The chain uses TRBV7-9 and TRBJ1-4; no reliable D call. Germline CDR1 and CDR2: SEHNR and FQNEAQ (reference sequence). The CDR3 is 12 amino acids. Trimming left V 8 bases short and J 0 bases short, with 4 bases between. In nucleotides, the CDR3 is TGTGCCAGCGGAGCAACTAATGAAAAACTGTTTTTT. The encoded protein is CASGATNEKLFF.

The rearrangement uses TRBV27 and TRBJ1-2, with D uncertain. Germline values: CDR1 MNHEY, CDR2 SMNVEV (reference sequence). The CDR3 is 15 amino acids. V dropped 5 bases and J dropped 0 bases, with 13 bases sitting between them. This chain's CDR3 is CASSPAGLANYGYTF. DNA of the CDR3: TGTGCCAGCAGTCCCGCCGGTTTAGCTAACTATGGCTACACCTTC.

The V call is TRBV7-2, the J call TRBJ1-4; the D is unclear. The CDR3 consists of 11 residues. Trimming stripped 2 bases from V and 10 bases from J, with 5 bases between. Germline V gene data show CDR1 as SGHTA and CDR2 as FQGNSA. CDR3 sequence reads: CASSLRRKLFF. DNA for the CDR3: TGTGCCAGCAGCTTACGTCGAAAACTGTTTTTT.

V usage is TRBV10-3 and J usage is TRBJ2-1; 11 nucleotides agree with TRBD2. CDR3 length: 16 residues. CDR1 is ENHRY and CDR2 is SYGVKD in the germline V gene. Unmatched junction bases numbered 6, after V lost 3 bases and J lost 5 bases. The CDR3 loop is CAISDSSGGGNNEQFF. The CDR3, as DNA: TGTGCCATCAGTGATAGTAGCGGGGGGGGAAACAATGAGCAGTTCTTC.